This entry lists 32 T cell receptor beta chains sequenced from one sample in a study of blood T cell repertoires in COVID-19. The data were produced by immunoSEQ multiplex PCR, yet TCRdb's version contains in-frame clones alone and is incomplete. The table shows just under 150,000 clones, with over 80% occurring only once. The sequenced sample consisted of peripheral blood. Receptor source: a woman in her 50s with acute or convalescent COVID-19.

This clone was found a few times. CDR3 amino acids: CASSVTQGIHGYTF. DNA of the CDR3: TGCGCCAGCAGCGTGACACAGGGAATTCATGGCTACACCTTC. The rearrangement links TRBV5-1 to TRBJ1-2; tentative D call: TRBD1 (6 bases). The CDR3 length is 14 residues. Germline-derived CDR1 and CDR2 are SGHRS and YFSETQ. The V end lost 4 bases, the J end lost 6 bases, and 16 bases lay between the germline ends. Filled out from reference TRBV5-1 and TRBJ1-2, the complete variable domain reads KAGVTQTPRYLIKTRGQQVTLSCSPISGHRSVSWYQQTPGQGLQFLFEYFSETQRNKGNFPGRFSGRQFSNSRSEMNVSTLELGDSALYLCASSVTQGIHGYTFGSGTRLTVV.

CDR3 sequence reads: CASSIQGGTEAFF. The CDR3 DNA reads as TGTGCCAGCAGCATCCAGGGGGGCACTGAAGCTTTCTTT. The genes are TRBV12-3 or TRBV12-4 and TRBJ1-1, with 7 bases fitting TRBD1. The J segment lost 4 bases and the V segment lost 6 bases, leaving 5 bases of the junction unmatched. There are 13 residues in the CDR3.

The chain combines TRBV29-1 with TRBJ2-2; D might be TRBD2 (6 bases). Germline CDR1 and CDR2: SQVTM and ANQGSEA. V lost 4 bases and J lost 7, with 13 bases in between. The CDR3 runs 13 residues. CDR3 sequence (DNA): TGCAGCGTTGGGCGGGGACGGGTCGGGGAGCTGTTTTTT. It is translated as CSVGRGRVGELFF.

This chain joins TRBV7-9 and TRBJ2-2; TRBD1 aligns across 8 bases. Looked up from germline, CDR1 is SEHNR and CDR2 is FQNEAQ (reference sequence). Trimming removed 5 bases from V and 5 bases from J; junction bases left unmatched: 10. The CDR3 contains 16 residues. CDR3 DNA sequence: TGTGCCAGCAGCCCCTGGACAGGGAGCGGGACCGGGGAGCTGTTTTTT. Translated, it gives CASSPWTGSGTGELFF.

This clone appeared once. This chain links TRBV12-3 or TRBV12-4 with TRBJ2-1, with D perhaps matching TRBD2 (5 bases). Between the trimmed V and J ends, which lost 4 bases and 8 bases, there was a span of 6 bases. This CDR3 has 11 amino acids. The CDR3 here is CASSSRDEQFF. CDR3 nucleotides: TGTGCCAGCAGTTCGAGGGATGAGCAGTTCTTC.

This chain uses TRBV27 with TRBJ1-2; D is perhaps TRBD1 (5 bases). Germline CDR1 is MNHEY and CDR2 is SMNVEV (reference sequence). V was shortened by 8 bases and J by 3 bases, with 16 bases between the two germline ends. The CDR3 is made up of 14 amino acids. The CDR3 nucleotides are TGTGCCAGCGGGGCAGGTCAAAGGTACTATGGCTACACCTTC. Translated: CASGAGQRYYGYTF.

V is TRBV5-1 and J is TRBJ2-6; weak D call: TRBD2 (6 bases). V was pared by 0 bases and J by 2 bases, with 9 bases between. There are 16 residues in the CDR3. From germline, CDR1 is SGHRS and CDR2 YFSETQ. The CDR3 spells CASSLAGGAGANVLTF. As DNA, the CDR3 is TGCGCCAGCAGCTTGGCCGGGGGAGCTGGGGCCAACGTCCTGACTTTC.

The chain combines TRBV10-1 with TRBJ2-5, with 9 bases fitting TRBD2. The germline V gene encodes CDR1 WNHNN and CDR2 SYGVQD (reference sequence). With 0 bases clipped from V and 5 bases from J, the junction kept 10 bases outside the gene matches. The CDR3 extends over 17 amino acids. CDR3 amino acids: CASSESLVAGDSETQYF. The CDR3 bases are TGCGCCAGCAGTGAGTCCTTGGTAGCGGGAGATTCCGAGACCCAGTACTTC.

In regard to this clone: The identical CDR3 is also encoded by other nucleotide sequences in the sample. The chain carries TRBV6-5 and TRBJ1-1, with no clear D. V lost 6 bases and J 1 base, leaving 3 bases between the germline ends. Germline assignment: CDR1 MNHEY and CDR2 SVGAGI. The CDR3 has 11 residues. CDR3 region: CASSRNTEAFF. Here the CDR3 DNA reads TGTGCCAGCAGCAGGAACACTGAAGCTTTCTTT.

V usage is TRBV29-1 and J usage is TRBJ2-7; tentatively, D is TRBD2 (5 bases). V lost 4 bases and J lost 1, with 11 bases in between. Germline values: CDR1 SQVTM, CDR2 ANQGSEA. CDR3 size: 13 residues. The CDR3 sequence: CSVVRRGSYEQYF. As DNA, the CDR3 is TGCAGCGTTGTAAGACGGGGATCCTACGAGCAGTACTTC.

This chain links TRBV5-4 with TRBJ1-2; 7 nucleotides align to TRBD1. J was trimmed by 7 bases and V by 4 bases; bases with no gene match: 7. The germline V gene encodes CDR1 SGHNT and CDR2 YYREEE (reference sequence). The length of the CDR3 is 13 residues. The CDR3 nucleotides read TGTGCCAGCAGCATGGGGACAGTGGGTGGCTACACCTTC. Protein product: CASSMGTVGGYTF.

The chain joins TRBV14 to TRBJ2-2; the D gene is possibly TRBD2 (5 bases). With 4 bases removed from V and 1 base from J, the gap between germline ends came to 10 bases. The CDR3 runs to 15 residues. The germline CDR1 and CDR2 sequences are SGHDN and FVKESK. The CDR3 is CASSLTRKNTGELFF. CDR3 coding DNA: TGTGCCAGCAGCCTCACTAGGAAGAACACCGGGGAGCTGTTTTTT.

V and J are TRBV12-5 and TRBJ1-1; D is possibly TRBD1 (5 bases). V was trimmed by 0 bases and J by 8 bases, leaving 7 bases between them. The length of the CDR3 is 12 residues. In germline, CDR1 is LGHNT, CDR2 FRNRAP. CDR3: CASGLVGVEAFF. The CDR3 DNA reads TGTGCTAGTGGTTTGGTAGGGGTAGAAGCTTTCTTT.

The V call is TRBV27, the J call TRBJ2-1, with TRBD2 identical over 12 bases. The CDR3 totals 16 residues. Germline V lookup: CDR1 MNHEY, CDR2 SMNVEV (reference sequence). The J segment lost 4 bases and the V segment lost 6 bases, leaving 7 bases of the junction unmatched. DNA of the CDR3: TGTGCCAGCAGAAGACTAGCGGGGGTGACTTACAATGAGCAGTTCTTC. As protein: CASRRLAGVTYNEQFF.

The chain combines TRBV19 with TRBJ2-7, with a tentative D call TRBD1 (5 bases). Germline V gives CDR1 LNHDA, CDR2 SQIVND (reference sequence). There are 13 residues in the CDR3. Trimming cost V 3 bases and J 2 bases, with 8 bases left between them. CDR3 region: CASSIDRTYEQYF. The CDR3 DNA sequence: TGTGCCAGTAGTATCGACAGAACCTACGAGCAGTACTTC.

This clone was counted only a few times. The J gene is TRBJ1-3, the V gene TRBV30; D is ambiguous. Germline loops: CDR1 GTSNPN, CDR2 SVGIG (reference sequence). Trimming cost V 8 bases and J 2 bases, with 10 bases left between them. The length of the CDR3 is 12 residues. The CDR3 sequence is CAERGTGNTIYF. DNA for the CDR3: TGTGCCGAACGAGGGACTGGAAACACCATATATTTT.

The chain couples TRBV28 to TRBJ2-4; 8 bases are a match to TRBD2. This CDR3 region has 14 residues. V was clipped by 4 bases and J by 7 bases; unmatched bases: 6. Germline values: CDR1 MDHEN, CDR2 SYDVKM. The CDR3 loop reads CASSSPGGVNIQYF. CDR3 in DNA: TGTGCCAGCAGTTCGCCGGGGGGGGTTAACATTCAGTACTTC.

This chain connects TRBV4-1 to TRBJ2-1, with 10 bases aligning to TRBD2. The CDR3 totals 16 residues. Germline V gives CDR1 MGHRA, CDR2 YSYEKL. J lost 9 bases, V lost 3 bases, and 11 bases had no gene match. Here the CDR3 reads CASSQSGTSAGSEQFF. The CDR3 DNA follows: TGCGCCAGCAGCCAGTCCGGGACTAGCGCGGGTAGTGAGCAGTTCTTC.

The rearrangement uses TRBV6-1 and TRBJ1-6; 10 nucleotides align to TRBD1. The CDR3 runs to 16 residues. The junction had 6 bases not matched to a gene; V was cut back by 3 bases and J by 7 bases. CDR1 and CDR2 (germline): MNHNS, SASEGT. Here the CDR3 reads CASSDVPGQGNSPLHF. CDR3 DNA: TGTGCCAGCAGTGACGTACCGGGACAGGGGAATTCACCCCTCCACTTT.

The V call is TRBV11-3, the J call TRBJ2-5; the D gene is possibly TRBD2 (5 bases). Trimming stripped 5 bases from V and 1 base from J, with 14 bases between. The CDR3 runs 15 residues. Germline CDR1 and CDR2: SGHNT and YENEEA. This chain's CDR3 is CASSARAGPQETQYF. The CDR3 bases are TGTGCCAGCAGCGCGCGGGCTGGGCCCCAAGAGACCCAGTACTTC.

The chain is built from TRBV24-1 and TRBJ2-1; D possibly corresponds to TRBD2 (5 bases). Per germline, CDR1 KGHDR and CDR2 SFDVKD. Between the trimmed V and J ends, which lost 7 bases and 4 bases, there was a span of 22 bases. The CDR3 loop spans 17 amino acids. The CDR3 is CATSPETGSQFYNEQFF. CDR3 DNA sequence: TGTGCCACCAGCCCCGAGACGGGATCCCAATTTTACAATGAGCAGTTCTTC.

V gene TRBV5-6 combines with J gene TRBJ2-7; possibly TRBD1 for D (5 bases). The V gene lost 7 bases and the J gene lost 3 bases, with 11 bases spanning the gap. CDR3 length: 12 residues. Germline loops: CDR1 SGHDT, CDR2 YYEEEE. The CDR3 reads CASQGRNYEQYF. The CDR3 nucleotides read TGTGCCAGCCAGGGCAGGAACTACGAGCAGTACTTC.

The chain joins TRBV7-6 to TRBJ2-7, with 8 nucleotides matching TRBD2. V shed 1 base and J 5 bases; nucleotides not matched to a gene: 10. CDR3 length: 16 residues. Germline assignment: CDR1 SGHVS and CDR2 FNYEAQ. CDR3 sequence (DNA): TGTGCCAGCAGCTTAGGGCGGTTGACGGGAGGGCACGAGCAGTACTTC. This translates into CASSLGRLTGGHEQYF.

This rearrangement joins TRBV7-2 to TRBJ1-6, with TRBD1 matching over 7 bases. The CDR3 runs to 17 residues. Unmatched junction bases numbered 12, after V lost 7 bases and J lost 3 bases. Germline CDR1 SGHTA, CDR2 FQGNSA. The CDR3 region is CASKAQTGSRYNSPLHF. The DNA for the CDR3 is TGTGCCAGCAAAGCCCAGACAGGGAGTCGCTATAATTCACCCCTCCACTTT.

This sequence joins TRBV29-1 and TRBJ2-5; tentatively, D is TRBD2 (6 bases). Per germline, CDR1 SQVTM and CDR2 ANQGSEA. This CDR3 is built from 12 residues. V lost 7 bases and J lost 0, with 9 bases in between. The CDR3 coding sequence is TGCAGCGGGACTACCCACCAAGAGACCCAGTACTTC. Protein sequence: CSGTTHQETQYF. Supplemented by reference TRBV29-1 and TRBJ2-5, the full variable domain reads SAVISQKPSRDICQRGTSLTIQCQVDSQVTMMFWYRQQPGQSLTLIATANQGSEATYESGFVIDKFPISRPNLTFSTLTVSNMSPEDSSIYLCSGTTHQETQYFGPGTRLLVL.

The rearrangement uses TRBV9 and TRBJ2-2; tentatively, D is TRBD2 (6 bases). Germline V lookup: CDR1 SGDLS, CDR2 YYNGEE. The germline V and J ends were trimmed by 5 bases and 5 bases, with 22 bases remaining between them. The CDR3 length is 17 residues. CDR3 residues: CASSTVGGPIATGELFF. CDR3 DNA sequence: TGTGCCAGCAGTACCGTGGGAGGACCCATCGCGACCGGGGAGCTGTTTTTT.

This rearrangement joins TRBV11-2 to TRBJ2-3; 10 bases line up with TRBD1. Unmatched junction bases numbered 5, after V lost 1 base and J lost 4 bases. The CDR3 contains 16 residues. The V gene's germline CDR1 is SGHAT and CDR2 FQNNGV. CDR3 protein: CASSLGGQGLSDTQYF. CDR3 in DNA: TGTGCCAGCAGCTTAGGGGGACAGGGGTTATCAGATACGCAGTATTTT. Supplemented by reference TRBV11-2 and TRBJ2-3, the full variable domain reads EAGVAQSPRYKIIEKRQSVAFWCNPISGHATLYWYQQILGQGPKLLIQFQNNGVVDDSQLPKDRFSAERLKGVDSTLKIQPAKLEDSAVYLCASSLGGQGLSDTQYFGPGTRLTVL.

The chain uses TRBV24-1 and TRBJ2-1; 8 nucleotides line up with TRBD1. Germline CDR1 KGHDR, CDR2 SFDVKD. There are 14 residues in the CDR3. Trimming cost V 8 bases and J 3 bases; bases outside gene matches: 5. CDR3 protein: CATIGTGDYNEQFF. The CDR3 DNA reads as TGTGCCACCATCGGGACAGGAGACTACAATGAGCAGTTCTTC.

The V gene is TRBV7-3, the J gene TRBJ2-2; 7 bases fit TRBD2. CDR1 is SGHTA and CDR2 is FQGTGA in the germline V gene. CDR3 length equals 15 residues. The V segment lost 3 bases and the J segment 3 bases; nucleotides outside the gene matches: 4. The CDR3 DNA reads TGTGCCAGCAGCTTGGGAGGGGAGGACACCGGGGAGCTGTTTTTT. It encodes CASSLGGEDTGELFF.

The chain recombines TRBV4-1 with TRBJ1-2, with 8 nucleotides matching TRBD1. CDR3 size: 15 residues. CDR1 MGHRA and CDR2 YSYEKL come from the germline V gene. After removal of 3 bases from V and 0 bases from J, the junction contained 3 bases not matched to a gene. CDR3 in amino acids: CASSHMTGANYGYTF. CDR3 bases: TGCGCCAGCAGCCATATGACAGGGGCTAACTATGGCTACACCTTC.

This sequence joins TRBV24-1 and TRBJ1-1, with 7 bases lining up with TRBD1. Looked up from germline, CDR1 is KGHDR and CDR2 is SFDVKD. The V and J ends lost 7 bases and 5 bases, in that order; junction bases with no gene match: 9. The CDR3 contains 14 residues. CDR3: CATRATGTGTEAFF. The CDR3 nucleotides are TGTGCCACCAGGGCGACAGGGACTGGGACTGAAGCTTTCTTT.

The chain links TRBV2 to TRBJ1-4, with 7 bases identical to TRBD1. The length of the CDR3 is 14 residues. V shed 0 bases, J shed 10 bases, and the junction held 5 bases outside the gene matches. Germline-derived CDR1 and CDR2 are SNHLY and FYNNEI. The CDR3 bases are TGTGCCAGCAGTGAAGCTAAGGGGGCGGGAAAACTGTTTTTT. This encodes CASSEAKGAGKLFF. Complete variable domain (other parts from reference TRBV2 and TRBJ1-4): EPEVTQTPSHQVTQMGQEVILRCVPISNHLYFYWYRQILGQKVEFLVSFYNNEISEKSEIFDDQFSVERPDGSNFTLKIRSTKLEDSAMYFCASSEAKGAGKLFFGSGTQLSVL.